This TCR beta chain was recorded in a study of cytomegalovirus exposure and HLA in healthy donors. Study-level findings and limits: More clonal expansion characterized HLA-associated TCR beta chains than equally common others in a later analysis. TCR beta sequences reportedly predicted most subjects' HLA-A and HLA-B alleles accurately.

Healthy bone marrow donors made up the cohort. The PCR contained 60 Vbeta and 13 Jbeta primers. The table came from immunoSEQ multiplex PCR; TCRdb's copy has only in-frame clones and leaves some out. The data contain 65,000 to 85,000 clones, roughly four fifths of them singletons. The germline V and J ends were trimmed by 5 bases and 2 bases, with 9 bases remaining between them. Germline-derived CDR1 and CDR2 are SGHAT and FQNNGV. The CDR3 runs 13 residues. The count of this clone is one. Antigen: not known. The specimen sequenced was PBMCs. The sequence derives from a male donor in good health and CMV-seropositive. The rearrangement joins TRBV11-2 to TRBJ1-2; D remains ambiguous. CDR3 amino acids: CASSRDTNYGYTF. The CDR3 DNA sequence: TGTGCCAGCAGCCGAGACACAAACTATGGCTACACCTTC.